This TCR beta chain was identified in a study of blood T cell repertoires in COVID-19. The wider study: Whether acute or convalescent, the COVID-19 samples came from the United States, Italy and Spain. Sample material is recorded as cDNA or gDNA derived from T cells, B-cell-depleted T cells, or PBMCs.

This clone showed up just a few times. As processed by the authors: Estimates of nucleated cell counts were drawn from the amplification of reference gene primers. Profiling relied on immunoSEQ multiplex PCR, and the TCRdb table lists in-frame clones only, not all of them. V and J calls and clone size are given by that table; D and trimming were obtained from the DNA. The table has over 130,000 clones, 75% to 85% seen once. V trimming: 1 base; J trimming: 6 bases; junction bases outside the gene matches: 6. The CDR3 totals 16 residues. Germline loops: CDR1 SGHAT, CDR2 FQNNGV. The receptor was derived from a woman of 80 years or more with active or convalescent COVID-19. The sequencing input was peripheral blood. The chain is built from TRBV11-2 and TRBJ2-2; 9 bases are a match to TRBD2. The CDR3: CASSLGLAVFSGELFF. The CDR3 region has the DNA TGTGCCAGCAGCTTAGGACTAGCGGTATTCTCCGGGGAGCTGTTTTTT. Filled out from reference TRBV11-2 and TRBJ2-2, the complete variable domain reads EAGVAQSPRYKIIEKRQSVAFWCNPISGHATLYWYQQILGQGPKLLIQFQNNGVVDDSQLPKDRFSAERLKGVDSTLKIQPAKLEDSAVYLCASSLGLAVFSGELFFGEGSRLTVL.